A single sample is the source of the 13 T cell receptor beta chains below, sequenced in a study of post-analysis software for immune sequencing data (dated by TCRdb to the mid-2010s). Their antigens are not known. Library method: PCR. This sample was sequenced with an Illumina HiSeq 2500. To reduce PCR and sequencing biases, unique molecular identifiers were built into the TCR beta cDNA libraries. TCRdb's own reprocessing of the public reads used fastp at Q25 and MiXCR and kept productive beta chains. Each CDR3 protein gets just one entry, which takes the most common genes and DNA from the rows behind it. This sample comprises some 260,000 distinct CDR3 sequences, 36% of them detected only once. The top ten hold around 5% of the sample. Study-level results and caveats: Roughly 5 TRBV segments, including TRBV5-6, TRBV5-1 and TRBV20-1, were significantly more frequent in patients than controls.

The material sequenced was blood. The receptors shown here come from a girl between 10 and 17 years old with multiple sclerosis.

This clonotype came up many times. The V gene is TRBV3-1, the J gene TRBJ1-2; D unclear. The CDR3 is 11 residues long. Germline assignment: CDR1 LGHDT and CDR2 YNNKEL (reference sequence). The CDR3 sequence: CAAAGNYGYTF. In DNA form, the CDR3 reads TGTGCTGCCGCGGGAAACTATGGCTACACCTTC.

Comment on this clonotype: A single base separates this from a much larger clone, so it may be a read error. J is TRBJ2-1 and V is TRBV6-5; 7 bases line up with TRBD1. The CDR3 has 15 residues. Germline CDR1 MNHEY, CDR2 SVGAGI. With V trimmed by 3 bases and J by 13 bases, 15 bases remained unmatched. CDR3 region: CASSYSPDRQETQFF. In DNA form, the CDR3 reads TGTGCCAGCAGTTATTCCCCGGACAGGCAAGAGACCCAGTTCTTC.

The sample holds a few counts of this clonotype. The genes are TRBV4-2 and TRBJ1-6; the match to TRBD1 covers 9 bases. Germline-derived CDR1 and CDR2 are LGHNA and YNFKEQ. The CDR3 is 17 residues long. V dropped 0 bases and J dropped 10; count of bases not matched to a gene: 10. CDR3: CASSQELWDRVASPLHF. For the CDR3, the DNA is TGTGCCAGCAGCCAAGAATTGTGGGACAGGGTGGCCTCACCCCTCCACTTT.

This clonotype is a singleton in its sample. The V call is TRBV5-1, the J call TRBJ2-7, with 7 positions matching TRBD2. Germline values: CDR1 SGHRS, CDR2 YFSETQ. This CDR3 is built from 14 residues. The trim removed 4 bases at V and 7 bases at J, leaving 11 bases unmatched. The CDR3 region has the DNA TGCGCCAGCAGCGGCGGGGGTACGCCCAATGAGCAGTACTTC. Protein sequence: CASSGGGTPNEQYF.

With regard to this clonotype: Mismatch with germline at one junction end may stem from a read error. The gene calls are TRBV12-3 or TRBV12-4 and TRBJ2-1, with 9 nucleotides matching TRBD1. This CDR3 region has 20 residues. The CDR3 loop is CANSLTVGQGSYGAYNEQFF. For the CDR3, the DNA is TGTGCCAACAGTTTAACTGTTGGACAGGGGTCTTACGGGGCCTACAATGAGCAGTTCTTC.

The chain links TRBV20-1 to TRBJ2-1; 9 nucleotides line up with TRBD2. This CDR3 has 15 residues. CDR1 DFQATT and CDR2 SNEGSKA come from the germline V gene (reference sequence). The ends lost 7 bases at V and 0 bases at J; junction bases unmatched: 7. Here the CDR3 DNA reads TGCAGTGGGGGTAGCGGGGGTAGCTCCTACAATGAGCAGTTCTTC. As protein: CSGGSGGSSYNEQFF.

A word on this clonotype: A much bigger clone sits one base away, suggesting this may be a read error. The CDR3 reads CASNPPGTSGGEGTDTQYF. The CDR3 DNA reads as TGTGCCAGCAACCCCCCTGGGACTAGCGGGGGAGAGGGCACAGATACGCAGTATTTT. The rearrangement uses TRBV7-9 and TRBJ2-3, with 14 bases fitting TRBD2. V shed 7 bases, J shed 1 base, and the junction held 13 bases outside the gene matches. CDR1 SEHNR and CDR2 FQNEAQ come from the germline V gene (reference sequence). This CDR3 comprises 19 residues.

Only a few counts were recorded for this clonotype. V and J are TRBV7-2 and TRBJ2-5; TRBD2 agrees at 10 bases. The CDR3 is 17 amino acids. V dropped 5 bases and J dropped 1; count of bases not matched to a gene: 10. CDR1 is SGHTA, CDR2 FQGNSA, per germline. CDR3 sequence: CASSPGASGSFQETQYF. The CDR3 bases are TGTGCCAGCAGCCCGGGGGCTAGCGGGAGTTTCCAAGAGACCCAGTACTTC.

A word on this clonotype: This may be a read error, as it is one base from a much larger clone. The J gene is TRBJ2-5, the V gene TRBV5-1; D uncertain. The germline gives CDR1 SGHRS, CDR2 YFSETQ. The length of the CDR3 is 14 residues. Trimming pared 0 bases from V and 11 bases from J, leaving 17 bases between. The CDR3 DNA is TGCGCCAGCAGCTTGGACCCAGCATACAATGAGCAGTACTTC. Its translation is CASSLDPAYNEQYF.

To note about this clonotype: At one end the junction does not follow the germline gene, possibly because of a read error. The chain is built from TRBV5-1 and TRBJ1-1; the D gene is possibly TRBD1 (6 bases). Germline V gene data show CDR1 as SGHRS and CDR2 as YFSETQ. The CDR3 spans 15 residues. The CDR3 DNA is TGCGCCAGCAGCGTGTCTCAGGGGCTGAACACTGTAGCTTTCTTT. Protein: CASSVSQGLNTVAFF.

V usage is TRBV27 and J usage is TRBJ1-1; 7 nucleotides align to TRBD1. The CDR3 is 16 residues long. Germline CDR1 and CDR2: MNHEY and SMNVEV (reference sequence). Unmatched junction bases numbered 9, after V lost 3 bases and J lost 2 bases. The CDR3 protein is CASSFAGGIANTEAFF. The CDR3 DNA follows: TGTGCCAGCAGTTTCGCAGGGGGAATCGCTAACACTGAAGCTTTCTTT.

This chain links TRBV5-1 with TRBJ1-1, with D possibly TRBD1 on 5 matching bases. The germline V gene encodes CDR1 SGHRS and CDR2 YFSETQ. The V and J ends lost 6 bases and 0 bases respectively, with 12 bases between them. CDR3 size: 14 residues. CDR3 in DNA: TGCGCCAGCATCTGGGACGGCATGAACACTGAAGCTTTCTTT. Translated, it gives CASIWDGMNTEAFF.

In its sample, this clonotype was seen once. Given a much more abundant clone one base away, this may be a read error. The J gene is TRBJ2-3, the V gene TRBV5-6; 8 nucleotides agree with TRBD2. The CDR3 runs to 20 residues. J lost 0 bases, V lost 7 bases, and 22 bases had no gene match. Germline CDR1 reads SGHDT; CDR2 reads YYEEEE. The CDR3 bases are TGTGCCAGCGGCTCTGTTCTAGGCGGGGGGATTTCGTCTAGCACAGATACGCAGTATTTT. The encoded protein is CASGSVLGGGISSSTDTQYF.